A single sample is the source of the 28 T cell receptor beta chains below, sequenced in a study of cytomegalovirus exposure and HLA in healthy donors. Use of 60 Vbeta and 13 Jbeta primers characterized the PCR. Only in-frame clones appear in the TCRdb table, and some are missing; sequencing was by immunoSEQ multiplex PCR. The table includes some 74,000 clones, 65% to 80% detected once. The sequencing sample was made of PBMCs. The receptors here all came from a man aged 35 to 55 in good health and CMV-seropositive.

This sequence joins TRBV2 and TRBJ1-4; TRBD1 matches at 9 bases. V dropped 6 bases and J dropped 7; count of bases not matched to a gene: 3. The CDR3 sequence is 13 residues long. CDR1 SNHLY and CDR2 FYNNEI come from the germline V gene. The CDR3 sequence is CASRDRGVEKLFF. For the CDR3, the DNA is TGTGCCAGCAGGGACAGGGGAGTTGAAAAACTGTTTTTT.

The chain carries TRBV10-3 and TRBJ1-1; D is unclear. Trimming removed 0 bases from V and 1 base from J, with 3 bases in between. The CDR3 runs 13 residues. The V gene's germline CDR1 is ENHRY and CDR2 SYGVKD. CDR3 nucleotide sequence: TGTGCCATCAGTGAGTCGGCGAACACTGAAGCTTTCTTT. Residues: CAISESANTEAFF.

This clone was observed a few times. The genes are TRBV9 and TRBJ2-2; D not resolved. CDR1 is SGDLS, CDR2 YYNGEE, per germline. V was shortened by 4 bases and J by 4 bases, with 14 bases between the two germline ends. The CDR3 contains 15 residues. This chain's CDR3 is CASSPDVALTGELFF. The CDR3 DNA reads TGTGCCAGCAGCCCCGATGTTGCGCTCACCGGGGAGCTGTTTTTT. Looking up the rest from reference TRBV9 and TRBJ2-2 gives the full variable domain: DSGVTQTPKHLITATGQRVTLRCSPRSGDLSVYWYQQSLDQGLQFLIQYYNGEERAKGNILERFSAQQFPDLHSELNLSSLELGDSALYFCASSPDVALTGELFFGEGSRLTVL.

This chain uses TRBV6-1 with TRBJ1-1; perhaps TRBD1 as D (5 bases). The CDR3 loop spans 14 amino acids. The germline V and J ends were trimmed by 2 bases and 7 bases, with 14 bases remaining between them. CDR1 and CDR2 (germline): MNHNS, SASEGT. CDR3 region: CASSELGTGDEAFF. CDR3 bases: TGTGCCAGCAGTGAACTCGGGACGGGGGATGAAGCTTTCTTT.

CDR3 bases: TGTGCCAGCAGCGAAGGGGGTACGGGCGTCTATGGCTACACCTTC. It translates to CASSEGGTGVYGYTF. The chain joins TRBV7-9 to TRBJ1-2; maybe TRBD1 (6 bases). CDR3 length: 15 amino acids. CDR1 and CDR2 (germline): SEHNR, FQNEAQ (reference sequence). Trimming shortened V by 5 bases and J by 4 bases, and 17 bases separated the two germline ends.

V usage is TRBV6-1 and J usage is TRBJ2-3; 8 nucleotides match TRBD1. The CDR3 is 14 residues long. Germline V lookup: CDR1 MNHNS, CDR2 SASEGT. The V and J ends lost 4 bases and 2 bases, in that order; junction bases with no gene match: 2. CDR3 sequence reads: CASSGTGHTDTQYF. CDR3 bases: TGTGCCAGCAGTGGGACAGGGCACACAGATACGCAGTATTTT.

This chain links TRBV14 with TRBJ2-5; TRBD2 aligns across 7 bases. Germline V lookup: CDR1 SGHDN, CDR2 FVKESK. V lost 4 bases and J lost 2; bases outside the gene matches: 1. The CDR3 is 13 residues long. CDR3 sequence: CASSRGGQETQYF. CDR3 coding DNA: TGTGCCAGCAGCCGGGGGGGTCAAGAGACCCAGTACTTC.

This clone was counted only a few times. The rearrangement uses TRBV7-2 and TRBJ1-1; 9 nucleotides agree with TRBD1. The CDR3 covers 15 residues. Losses at the gene ends were 5 bases for V and 5 bases for J; bases not matched to a gene: 9. The germline CDR1 and CDR2 sequences are SGHTA and FQGNSA. The CDR3 region has the DNA TGTGCCAGCAGCCCCGGGACAGGGAGAAGGACTGAAGCTTTCTTT. It translates to CASSPGTGRRTEAFF.

This clone showed up just once. Sequence at one end of the junction differs from germline and may be a read error. Different DNA sequences within this sample yield the same CDR3. V is TRBV6-4 and J is TRBJ2-1; 8 bases are shared with TRBD1. Germline V CDR1 and CDR2: MRHNA, SNTAGT. The CDR3 is made up of 14 amino acids. The CDR3 DNA sequence: TGTGCCAGCAGCCAGGGGGCGGAATACAACGAGCAGTTCTTC. Translation: CASSQGAEYNEQFF.

The gene calls are TRBV29-1 and TRBJ1-3; D not resolved. The CDR3 has 10 amino acids. Trimming left V 5 bases short and J 7 bases short, with 6 bases between. The germline V gene encodes CDR1 SQVTM and CDR2 ANQGSEA. In nucleotides, the CDR3 is TGCAGCGTTTGGGAGAACACCATATATTTT. It specifies CSVWENTIYF. Full variable domain (missing parts from reference TRBV29-1 and TRBJ1-3): SAVISQKPSRDICQRGTSLTIQCQVDSQVTMMFWYRQQPGQSLTLIATANQGSEATYESGFVIDKFPISRPNLTFSTLTVSNMSPEDSSIYLCSVWENTIYFGEGSWLTVV.

The V and J genes are TRBV5-6 and TRBJ1-6; 7 nucleotides line up with TRBD1. CDR3 length: 15 amino acids. Trimming took 2 bases from V and 7 from J; bases not matched to a gene: 6. Germline V gives CDR1 SGHDT, CDR2 YYEEEE. The CDR3 loop is CASSFRDRLNSPLHF. The CDR3 DNA follows: TGTGCCAGCAGCTTCCGGGACAGATTAAATTCACCCCTCCACTTT.

This chain connects TRBV7-2 to TRBJ2-7; a weak D match, TRBD1 (5 bases). Trimming removed 1 base at V and 3 bases at J, with 10 bases between. Germline V gene lookup returns CDR1 SGHTA and CDR2 FQGNSA. The CDR3 contains 14 residues. The CDR3 DNA reads TGTGCCAGCAGCTTAGACGACAGCCTCTACGAGCAGTACTTC. Translating gives CASSLDDSLYEQYF.

This clone was observed a single time. The chain joins TRBV4-2 to TRBJ1-4; D perhaps matches TRBD1 (6 bases). Trimming shortened V by 3 bases and J by 1 base, and 12 bases separated the two germline ends. The CDR3 consists of 16 residues. Germline V CDR1 and CDR2: LGHNA, YNFKEQ. The CDR3 spells CASSQQTGRTNEKLFF. As DNA, the CDR3 is TGTGCCAGCAGCCAGCAGACAGGTAGAACTAATGAAAAACTGTTTTTT.

The rearrangement links TRBV2 to TRBJ2-6; 9 nucleotides line up with TRBD1. Trimming took 4 bases from V and 1 from J; bases not matched to a gene: 5. Germline V lookup: CDR1 SNHLY, CDR2 FYNNEI. This CDR3 contains 17 residues. CDR3 in DNA: TGTGCCAGCAGTGGGGGACAGGGTGGTTCTGGGGCCAACGTCCTGACTTTC. Translated, it gives CASSGGQGGSGANVLTF.

This chain uses TRBV9 with TRBJ2-1; maybe TRBD2 (5 bases). Germline V CDR1 and CDR2: SGDLS, YYNGEE. The CDR3 length is 16 residues. V lost 2 bases, J lost 4 bases, and 16 bases lay in between. The CDR3 coding sequence is TGTGCCAGCAGCGTTGGTGCTAGCCGGATTTACAATGAGCAGTTCTTC. It specifies CASSVGASRIYNEQFF.

The CDR3 is CASSLGLYEQYF. Here the CDR3 DNA reads TGTGCCAGCAGCTTGGGACTTTACGAGCAGTACTTC. This sequence joins TRBV5-6 and TRBJ2-7; D remains unclear. CDR1 and CDR2 from the germline V gene are SGHDT and YYEEEE. Trimming left V 0 bases short and J 4 bases short, with 5 bases between. This CDR3 region has 12 residues.

This chain joins TRBV15 and TRBJ2-1, with TRBD2 as a possible D gene (6 bases). V lost 4 bases and J lost 2, with 12 bases in between. Germline V CDR1 and CDR2: LNHNV, YYDKDF (reference sequence). This CDR3 comprises 15 residues. CDR3 nucleotide sequence: TGTGCCACCAGCAACCTCGGGGGTGCCTACAATGAGCAGTTCTTC. Translation: CATSNLGGAYNEQFF.

This clone was detected only once. The chain carries TRBV7-9 and TRBJ2-4; 9 bases fit TRBD2. The CDR3 is 14 amino acids. Germline CDR1 is SEHNR and CDR2 is FQNEAQ (reference sequence). The trim removed 5 bases at V and 7 bases at J, leaving 6 bases unmatched. The CDR3 protein is CASSRGGAGNIQYF. The CDR3 DNA follows: TGTGCCAGCAGCCGCGGGGGGGCCGGGAACATTCAGTACTTC.

This chain joins TRBV6-6 and TRBJ2-6; D remains ambiguous. Germline values: CDR1 MNHNY, CDR2 SVGAGI (reference sequence). V was cut by 7 bases and J by 9 bases, with 13 bases left in between. This CDR3 contains 13 residues. The CDR3 bases are TGTGCCAGCACCCAAGAGACATTCAACGTCCTGACTTTC. Its translation is CASTQETFNVLTF.

V usage is TRBV4-1 and J usage is TRBJ2-3; the match to TRBD2 covers 8 bases. The V segment lost 3 bases and the J segment 4 bases; nucleotides outside the gene matches: 6. The V gene's germline CDR1 is MGHRA and CDR2 YSYEKL. This CDR3 region has 15 residues. CDR3 loop: CASSQSGGRADTQYF. DNA of the CDR3: TGCGCCAGCAGCCAGTCGGGGGGGCGCGCAGATACGCAGTATTTT.

This clone was counted between two and nine times. The chain recombines TRBV29-1 with TRBJ1-5; D unclear. The CDR3 consists of 12 residues. V lost 4 bases, J lost 3 bases, and 7 bases lay in between. Germline values: CDR1 SQVTM, CDR2 ANQGSEA. CDR3 nucleotide sequence: TGCAGCGTTGGCGCTTACAATCAGCCCCAGCATTTT. This gives the protein CSVGAYNQPQHF.

The sample holds a few counts of this clone. This chain connects TRBV19 to TRBJ1-1, with D uncertain. The V and J ends lost 10 bases and 3 bases respectively, with 15 bases between them. The germline gives CDR1 LNHDA, CDR2 SQIVND (reference sequence). The CDR3 totals 13 residues. The CDR3 nucleotides are TGTGCCACTAAAAAGTACAGAGACACTGAAGCTTTCTTT. Its protein product is CATKKYRDTEAFF. Filled out from reference TRBV19 and TRBJ1-1, the complete variable domain reads DGGITQSPKYLFRKEGQNVTLSCEQNLNHDAMYWYRQDPGQGLRLIYYSQIVNDFQKGDIAEGYSVSREKKESFPLTVTSAQKNPTAFYLCATKKYRDTEAFFGQGTRLTVV.

The chain combines TRBV4-1 with TRBJ1-2; 7 bases agree with TRBD1. The V segment lost 1 base and the J segment 4 bases; nucleotides outside the gene matches: 6. The CDR3 sequence is 15 residues long. Germline V gene lookup returns CDR1 MGHRA and CDR2 YSYEKL. CDR3 sequence reads: CASSQGGAGGYGYTF. CDR3 coding DNA: TGCGCCAGCAGCCAAGGGGGTGCAGGGGGCTATGGCTACACCTTC.

The genes are TRBV19 and TRBJ2-6; D possibly corresponds to TRBD2 (6 bases). There are 20 residues in the CDR3. Germline CDR1 and CDR2: LNHDA and SQIVND (reference sequence). Trimming stripped 6 bases from V and 0 bases from J, with 24 bases between. This chain's CDR3 is CASSRYGGSSPDSGANVLTF. The CDR3 nucleotides are TGTGCCAGTAGCCGATACGGGGGTTCTAGCCCCGACTCTGGGGCCAACGTCCTGACTTTC.

The chain carries TRBV29-1 and TRBJ2-3; the D is unclear. CDR3 length: 14 amino acids. Germline V CDR1 and CDR2: SQVTM, ANQGSEA. V was shortened by 1 base and J by 0 bases, with 8 bases between the two germline ends. CDR3 coding DNA: TGCAGCGTTGAAGGGGTGGGCAGCACAGATACGCAGTATTTT. It specifies CSVEGVGSTDTQYF.

This chain joins TRBV6-1 and TRBJ1-1; no firm D call. CDR1 is MNHNS, CDR2 SASEGT, per germline. The V end lost 2 bases, the J end lost 4 bases, and 11 bases lay between the germline ends. CDR3 length: 14 residues. The chain's CDR3 is CASSEPGRSTEAFF. As DNA, the CDR3 is TGTGCCAGCAGTGAACCCGGTAGGAGCACTGAAGCTTTCTTT.

V gene TRBV5-1 combines with J gene TRBJ2-1; 11 nucleotides match TRBD2. The V gene end was trimmed by 4 bases and the J gene end by 5 bases; junction bases not matched to a gene: 5. The CDR3 totals 15 residues. The germline V gene has CDR1 SGHRS and CDR2 YFSETQ. The CDR3 DNA is TGCGCCAGCAGCCAACTAGCGGGGGCCAACAATGAGCAGTTCTTC. It encodes CASSQLAGANNEQFF.

The chain links TRBV6-6 to TRBJ1-2; perhaps TRBD1 as D (5 bases). Trimming shortened V by 0 bases and J by 1 base, and 12 bases separated the two germline ends. Germline V lookup: CDR1 MNHNY, CDR2 SVGAGI (reference sequence). The CDR3 runs 16 residues. CDR3 amino acids: CASSYSGGKVNYGYTF. In DNA, the CDR3 is TGTGCCAGCAGTTACTCGGGGGGGAAGGTTAACTATGGCTACACCTTC.